The T cell receptor (beta chain) under discussion was sequenced for a study of T cells in Graves' hyperthyroidism and ophthalmopathy. RNA transcripts provided the source from which TCR beta CDR3 regions were amplified. First-round RT-PCR with HTBI primers amplified the TCR CDR3 region. TCRdb re-derived calls from the multiplex PCR reads in MiXCR, one entry per CDR3 protein. The repertoire holds 600,000 or so distinct CDR3 sequences, with around 16% as singletons. V was cut by 5 bases and J by 3 bases, with 10 bases left in between. The V gene's germline CDR1 is KGHDR and CDR2 SFDVKD. The CDR3 is made up of 13 amino acids. This clonotype was found many times. Hyperthyroidism, newly diagnosed and lasting under 2 months, affected patients aged 18 to 65. It was uncontrolled infection, other autoimmune disease, pregnancy or lactation that excluded patients.

The sequenced sample consisted of blood. The chain recombines TRBV24-1 with TRBJ2-7, with D tentatively TRBD1 or TRBD2 (5 bases each). This receptor was identified in a woman in her twenties or thirties with Graves' hyperthyroidism. CDR3 residues: CATSAGRLYEQYF. The CDR3 bases are TGTGCCACCAGTGCGGGGCGTCTCTACGAGCAGTACTTC.